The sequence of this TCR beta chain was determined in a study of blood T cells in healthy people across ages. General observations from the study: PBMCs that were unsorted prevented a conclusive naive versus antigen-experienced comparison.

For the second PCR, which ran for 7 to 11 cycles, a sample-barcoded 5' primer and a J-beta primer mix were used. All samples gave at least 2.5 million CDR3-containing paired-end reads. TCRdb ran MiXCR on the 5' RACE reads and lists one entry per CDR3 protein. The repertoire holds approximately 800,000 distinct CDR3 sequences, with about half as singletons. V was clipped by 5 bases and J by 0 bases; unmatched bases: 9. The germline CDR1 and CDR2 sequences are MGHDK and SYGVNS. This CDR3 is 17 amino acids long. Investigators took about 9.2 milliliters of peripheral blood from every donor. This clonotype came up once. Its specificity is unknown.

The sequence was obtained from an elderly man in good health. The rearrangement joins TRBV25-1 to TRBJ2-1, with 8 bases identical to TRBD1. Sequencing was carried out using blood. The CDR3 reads CASSSSRDRSSYNEQFF. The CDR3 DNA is TGTGCCAGCAGTTCAAGTCGGGACAGGAGCTCCTACAATGAGCAGTTCTTC.